The T cell receptor beta chain under discussion was sequenced for a study of blood T cells in healthy people across ages. As regards this clonotype: One end of the junction is discordant with germline, which a read error may explain.

A second PCR of 7 to 11 cycles used a sample-barcoded 5' primer and a J-beta primer mix. One entry per CDR3 protein results from TCRdb running MiXCR on the 5' RACE reads. The sample holds 800,000 to 950,000 distinct CDR3 sequences; roughly 52% are singletons and the top ten take about an eighth. Germline CDR1 is LNHNV and CDR2 is YYDKDF (reference sequence). The CDR3 totals 17 residues. The chain joins TRBV15 to TRBJ2-1; 11 bases align to TRBD2. Sequenced sample: blood. This clonotype was sampled from a man aged 30 to 45 in good health. CDR3 sequence: CAASRDITTSGGNEQFF. The CDR3 nucleotides are TGTGCCGCCAGCAGAGATATCACAACTAGCGGGGGCAATGAGCAGTTCTTC.